This note documents a single T cell receptor beta chain sequence. The data were taken from a study of blood T cell repertoires in COVID-19. Study details: Cohort 3 recovery required two negative PCRs, clearance, or symptom resolution. Samples taken during acute and convalescent COVID-19 were collected in the United States, Italy and Spain. T cells, B-cell-depleted T cells, or PBMCs supplied cDNA or gDNA.

This CDR3 has 20 amino acids. Germline assignment: CDR1 WNHNN and CDR2 SYGVQD (reference sequence). The ends lost 3 bases at V and 3 bases at J; junction bases unmatched: 13. Profiling relied on immunoSEQ multiplex PCR, and the TCRdb table lists in-frame clones only, not all of them. The table has more than 300,000 clones, about 89% seen once. The sequencing input was PBMCs or T cells enriched from blood (not recorded which). This TCR came from a man aged 35 to 55 in a cohort exposed to, infected with or recovered from COVID-19 (not recorded which). The chain is built from TRBV10-1 and TRBJ2-1, with TRBD2 matching over 14 bases. CDR3 sequence: CASSDFSGTSGRDFYNEQFF. CDR3 in DNA: TGCGCCAGCAGTGATTTCTCCGGGACTAGCGGGAGAGATTTCTACAATGAGCAGTTCTTC.